Listed below are T cell receptor beta chains from one sample, sequenced in a study of T-cell memory formation after mild COVID-19. TCRdb called the 5' RACE reads again in MiXCR, with one record for every CDR3 protein. The sample lists 550,000 to 700,000 distinct CDR3 sequences, approximately 18% occurring once. The material sequenced was PBMCs or a T cell subset sorted from them (not recorded which). The origin of the receptors is an adult woman who had mild COVID-19 (a few samples of this study predate the infection). Cell type and time point are not known. Each CDR3 is given with its conserved first and last residue. D genes are given only for firm matches. Clone sizes are given selectively: once, few, many, or a class where the clone is expanded.

TRBJ2-3,.,.,TRBV7-8,CASSLTTPDTQYF,TGTGCCAGCAGCTTAACCACTCCAGATACGCAGTATTTT
TRBJ1-6,.,.,TRBV14,CASSQTVGNSPLHF,TGTGCCAGCAGCCAAACTGTTGGGAATTCACCCCTCCACTTT
TRBJ2-2,.,.,TRBV30,CAWSVVGVNTGELFF,TGTGCCTGGAGTGTGGTCGGGGTTAACACCGGGGAGCTGTTTTTT
TRBJ2-7,.,.,TRBV7-3,CASSPGPLEEQYF,TGTGCCAGCAGCCCCGGGCCCCTGGAGGAGCAGTACTTC
TRBJ1-4,few,.,TRBV20-1,CSARVNGAARGELFF,TGCAGTGCTAGAGTTAATGGTGCGGCTCGCGGGGAACTGTTTTTT
TRBJ2-1,few,TRBD2,TRBV20-1,CSAGTSGSFQFF,TGCAGTGCCGGGACTAGCGGGAGTTTCCAGTTCTTC
TRBJ2-1,.,TRBD2,TRBV29-1,CSVAGLAGNEQFF,TGCAGCGTTGCCGGACTAGCGGGCAATGAGCAGTTCTTC
TRBJ2-6,few,.,TRBV11-1,CASSPRQGNRANVLTF,TGTGCCAGCAGCCCGCGCCAGGGGAATAGGGCCAACGTCCTGACTTTC
TRBJ2-6,.,TRBD2,TRBV18,CASSRTSGARSTGANVLTF,TGTGCCAGCTCAAGGACTAGCGGGGCTCGAAGCACTGGGGCCAACGTCCTGACTTTC
TRBJ2-3,many,.,TRBV7-9,CASRDGMTDTQYF,TGTGCCAGCAGGGATGGGATGACAGATACGCAGTATTTT
TRBJ2-3,few,.,TRBV5-1,CASSLDRPGGDTQYF,TGCGCCAGCAGCTTGGATCGCCCCGGGGGAGATACGCAGTATTTT
TRBJ1-6,.,TRBD1,TRBV30,CAWDRGQSPLHF,TGTGCCTGGGACAGGGGGCAGTCACCCCTCCACTTT
TRBJ2-5,many,TRBD1,TRBV9,CASSGTGAGETQYF,TGTGCCAGCAGTGGGACAGGGGCTGGGGAGACCCAGTACTTC
TRBJ2-3,.,TRBD2,TRBV3-1,CASSTTSGSTTDTQYF,TGTGCCAGCAGCACCACTAGCGGGTCGACCACAGATACGCAGTATTTT
TRBJ1-5,.,.,TRBV12-3/TRBV12-4,CASSSARQPQHF,TGTGCCAGCAGTTCTGCCCGTCAGCCCCAGCATTTT
TRBJ2-1,few,.,TRBV15,CATSDLGGVNEQFF,TGTGCCACCAGCGACCTAGGGGGGGTCAATGAGCAGTTCTTC
TRBJ2-4,few,.,TRBV7-9,CASSLEGTGAKNIQYF,TGTGCCAGCAGCTTAGAAGGGACGGGAGCCAAAAACATTCAGTACTTC
TRBJ2-1,.,TRBD2,TRBV9,CASSVAAPARGLAGPNEQFF,TGTGCCAGCAGCGTAGCAGCACCTGCACGGGGACTAGCGGGGCCTAATGAGCAGTTCTTC
TRBJ2-1,.,.,TRBV24-1,CATSDFFANEQFF,TGTGCCACCAGTGATTTCTTCGCTAATGAGCAGTTCTTC
TRBJ2-7,few,TRBD1,TRBV24-1,CATSDLLAGQGGGYEQYF,TGTGCCACCAGTGATTTGCTTGCCGGACAGGGCGGAGGATACGAGCAGTACTTC
TRBJ2-7,few,.,TRBV12-3/TRBV12-4,CASSNRDKPYEQYF,TGTGCCAGCAGTAACCGGGACAAGCCCTACGAGCAGTACTTC
TRBJ1-3,.,.,TRBV28,CASSLVYRGTTYF,TGTGCCAGCAGTTTAGTCTACCGGGGCACCACATATTTT
TRBJ2-7,few,.,TRBV7-6,CASSLVPAADSEQYF,TGTGCCAGCAGCTTAGTTCCAGCCGCAGATTCCGAGCAGTACTTC
TRBJ1-1,.,.,TRBV29-1,CSVDRAVNTEAFF,TGCAGCGTGGACCGAGCGGTGAACACTGAAGCTTTCTTT
TRBJ2-7,.,TRBD1,TRBV5-1,CASSLAASGGGYEQYF,TGCGCCAGCAGCTTGGCCGCCTCAGGGGGCGGCTACGAGCAGTACTTC
TRBJ1-2,few,TRBD1,TRBV25-1,CASSGQGVLYGYTF,TGTGCCAGCAGTGGCCAGGGGGTTTTATATGGCTACACCTTC
TRBJ2-3,.,.,TRBV5-1,CASSLVAGLTDTQYF,TGCGCCAGCAGCTTGGTGGCGGGGCTCACAGATACGCAGTATTTT